Shown below are 16 T cell receptor beta chains from a single sample sequenced in a study of identical twins (dated by TCRdb to 2016 to 2018). The library was obtained by 5' RACE. TCRdb shows the sequencer as Illumina HiSeq 2000. The public reads were reprocessed in TCRdb via fastp at Q25 and MiXCR, keeping in-frame beta chains. For every CDR3 protein sequence, its rows merge into one entry that carries the most common genes and DNA. The sample has 450,000 or so distinct CDR3 sequences on record, 14% of them singletons. The ten largest clones represent about 0.53% of the sample. A further study also used this sample, focusing on yellow fever vaccine responses in identical twins.

Sequencing input: CD4+ T cells sorted from blood. All receptors derive from a woman under 30 in good health.

This clonotype appeared many times. The chain couples TRBV29-1 to TRBJ2-7; D unresolved. Germline V lookup: CDR1 SQVTM, CDR2 ANQGSEA. The CDR3 loop spans 12 amino acids. V was cut by 5 bases and J by 0 bases, with 8 bases left in between. DNA of the CDR3: TGCAGCGTTTACTCCAGCTCCTACGAGCAGTACTTC. It translates to CSVYSSSYEQYF.

The rearrangement joins TRBV5-1 to TRBJ2-3, with D unresolved. The CDR3 is 12 residues long. Trimming left V 0 bases short and J 3 bases short, with 2 bases between. CDR1 and CDR2 from the germline V gene are SGHRS and YFSETQ. CDR3 region: CASSLETDTQYF. The CDR3 DNA sequence: TGCGCCAGCAGCTTGGAAACAGATACGCAGTATTTT.

Concerning this clonotype: Because the CDR3 is missing its conserved closing phenylalanine or tryptophan, this is likely a read error. J is TRBJ2-3 and V is TRBV12-3 or TRBV12-4, with D unresolved. Deletions cut 5 bases from V and 2 bases from J, with 5 bases between. This CDR3 has 12 amino acids. This CDR3 is CASSLSTDTQYL. The CDR3 bases are TGTGCCAGCAGTCTCTCCACAGATACGCAGTATTTA.

The sample holds one count of this clonotype. This rearrangement joins TRBV6-5 to TRBJ2-7; TRBD2 might be the D (5 bases). The CDR3 loop spans 12 amino acids. Looked up from germline, CDR1 is MNHEY and CDR2 is SVGAGI. With 6 bases removed from V and 2 bases from J, the gap between germline ends came to 8 bases. The CDR3 sequence is CASRRAPYEQYF. The DNA of the CDR3 is TGTGCCAGCAGGAGGGCCCCCTACGAGCAGTACTTC.

This chain joins TRBV24-1 and TRBJ1-2; D is unclear. Per the germline V gene, CDR1 is KGHDR and CDR2 is SFDVKD. The CDR3 is 12 residues long. The V end lost 5 bases, the J end lost 0 bases, and 3 bases lay between the germline ends. This chain's CDR3 is CATSASNYGYTF. As DNA, the CDR3 is TGTGCCACCAGTGCCTCTAACTATGGCTACACCTTC.

This chain connects TRBV4-3 to TRBJ2-7; D is perhaps TRBD2 (6 bases). With 0 bases removed from V and 1 base from J, the gap between germline ends came to 10 bases. Germline CDR1 LGHNA, CDR2 YSLEER. This CDR3 comprises 15 residues. The CDR3 spells CASSQDLGRSYEQYF. CDR3 in DNA: TGCGCCAGCAGCCAAGATTTGGGGAGGTCCTACGAGCAGTACTTC.

V gene TRBV14 combines with J gene TRBJ2-5; D is ambiguous. Germline values: CDR1 SGHDN, CDR2 FVKESK. CDR3 size: 11 residues. Trimming removed 4 bases at V and 6 bases at J, with 6 bases between. The DNA of the CDR3 is TGTGCCAGCAGCCGGGCGAAGACCCAGTACTTC. Its translation: CASSRAKTQYF.

This clonotype was detected a few times. The rearrangement joins TRBV28 to TRBJ2-7; 9 positions match TRBD1. Germline V CDR1 and CDR2: MDHEN, SYDVKM. The V gene end was trimmed by 3 bases and the J gene end by 2 bases; junction bases not matched to a gene: 5. This CDR3 is built from 15 residues. CDR3 DNA sequence: TGTGCCAGCAGTTTGGGGACAGGGAACCCCTACGAGCAGTACTTC. Translated, it gives CASSLGTGNPYEQYF.

V usage is TRBV29-1 and J usage is TRBJ2-3, with 13 bases that match TRBD2. Unmatched junction bases numbered 9, after V lost 5 bases and J lost 4 bases. The germline gives CDR1 SQVTM, CDR2 ANQGSEA. The CDR3 sequence is 16 residues long. Here the CDR3 DNA reads TGCAGCGTTTCCCGGACTAGCGGGGGAATTTCAGATACGCAGTATTTT. Protein product: CSVSRTSGGISDTQYF.

In its sample, this clonotype was seen a few times. The V call is TRBV12-3 or TRBV12-4, the J call TRBJ2-4, with 10 bases that match TRBD1. The length of the CDR3 is 15 residues. V lost 0 bases and J lost 8; bases outside the gene matches: 4. The CDR3 here is CASSLAGQGSDIQYF. The CDR3 region has the DNA TGTGCCAGCAGTTTAGCGGGACAGGGGTCCGACATTCAGTACTTC.

The chain combines TRBV20-1 with TRBJ2-7; D uncertain. The V and J ends lost 6 bases and 7 bases respectively, with 16 bases between them. CDR1 is DFQATT and CDR2 is SNEGSKA in the germline V gene (reference sequence). This CDR3 spans 12 amino acids. This CDR3 is CSAPDPLREQYF. The CDR3 DNA sequence: TGCAGTGCCCCGGACCCCCTTAGGGAGCAGTACTTC.

There are a few counts of this clonotype. V gene TRBV28 combines with J gene TRBJ2-3, with TRBD2 identical over 13 bases. CDR3 length: 16 amino acids. Germline V gene sequence: CDR1 MDHEN, CDR2 SYDVKM. The junction had 4 bases not matched to a gene; V was cut back by 4 bases and J by 3 bases. The CDR3 DNA follows: TGTGCCAGCAGTTGGGGGACTAGCGGGAAGACAGATACGCAGTATTTT. Protein product: CASSWGTSGKTDTQYF.

This rearrangement joins TRBV2 to TRBJ2-7; possible D gene TRBD1, 6 bases. The CDR3 totals 16 residues. Trimming took off 3 bases at V and 0 bases at J, with 15 bases between the two ends. Germline assignment: CDR1 SNHLY and CDR2 FYNNEI. The CDR3 is CASSEDPDRTSYEQYF. In nucleotides, the CDR3 is TGTGCCAGCAGTGAGGATCCTGACAGGACCTCCTACGAGCAGTACTTC.

This clonotype was recorded many times. The chain joins TRBV6-4 to TRBJ2-3; perhaps TRBD1 as D (6 bases). The CDR3 runs 15 residues. V was pared by 6 bases and J by 6 bases, with 19 bases between. The germline CDR1 and CDR2 sequences are MRHNA and SNTAGT. CDR3 loop: CASRITRQAGDTQYF. The CDR3, as DNA: TGTGCCAGCAGAATAACTCGACAGGCTGGGGATACGCAGTATTTT.

The sample holds a few counts of this clonotype. The chain combines TRBV3-1 with TRBJ2-3, with D hard to call. V was pared by 0 bases and J by 4 bases, with 23 bases between. The length of the CDR3 is 19 residues. The germline gives CDR1 LGHDT, CDR2 YNNKEL (reference sequence). As DNA, the CDR3 is TGTGCCAGCAGCCAAGAGGATACTCTTGTGAGTACTTACGCAGATACGCAGTATTTT. This translates into CASSQEDTLVSTYADTQYF.

Only a few counts were recorded for this clonotype. The chain uses TRBV28 and TRBJ2-3; no definite D call. Germline-derived CDR1 and CDR2 are MDHEN and SYDVKM. The germline V and J ends were trimmed by 1 base and 0 bases, with 14 bases remaining between them. The CDR3 is made up of 17 amino acids. In DNA form, the CDR3 reads TGTGCCAGCAGTTTATATCGGGCAGCTACTAGCACAGATACGCAGTATTTT. Its translation: CASSLYRAATSTDTQYF. The complete variable domain, with remaining parts taken from reference TRBV28 and TRBJ2-3, reads DVKVTQSSRYLVKRTGEKVFLECVQDMDHENMFWYRQDPGLGLRLIYFSYDVKMKEKGDIPEGYSVSREKKERFSLILESASTNQTSMYLCASSLYRAATSTDTQYFGPGTRLTVL.